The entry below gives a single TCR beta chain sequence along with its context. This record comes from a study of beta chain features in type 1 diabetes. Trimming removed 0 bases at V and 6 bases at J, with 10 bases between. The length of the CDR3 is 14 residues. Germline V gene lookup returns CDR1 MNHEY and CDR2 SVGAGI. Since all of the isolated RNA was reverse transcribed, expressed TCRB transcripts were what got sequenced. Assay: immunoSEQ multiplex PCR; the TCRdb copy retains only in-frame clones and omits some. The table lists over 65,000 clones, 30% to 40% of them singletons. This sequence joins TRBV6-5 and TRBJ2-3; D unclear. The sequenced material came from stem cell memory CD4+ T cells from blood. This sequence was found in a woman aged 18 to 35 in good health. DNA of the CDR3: TGTGCCAGCAGTTACTCGATAGCCTCCGATACGCAGTATTTT. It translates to CASSYSIASDTQYF.